The next 14 T cell receptor beta chains were all read from a single sample in a study of blood T cell repertoires in COVID-19 (dated by TCRdb to 2018 to 2020). The library was built by means of the immunoSEQ multiplex PCR assay. TCRdb carries this immuneACCESS record with in-frame sequences only. Its versions omit some clonotypes, under half of them owing to an unresolved V gene in the studies checked, with the rest unexplained. Recorded for this sample are about 250,000 clones; just under 85% of them occurred a single time. Clones ranked in the top ten supply about 6.3% of the sample. What was sequenced was peripheral blood. The receptors shown here come from a woman aged 60-70 years with active or convalescent COVID-19.

The rearrangement uses TRBV11-3 and TRBJ2-2; 11 positions agree with TRBD1. V shed 2 bases, J shed 7 bases, and the junction held 6 bases outside the gene matches. Germline V gene lookup returns CDR1 SGHNT and CDR2 YENEEA. This CDR3 comprises 16 residues. The CDR3 DNA reads as TGTGCCAGCAGCTTATTTAGGACAGGGGGCGTCGGGGAGCTGTTTTTT. It translates to CASSLFRTGGVGELFF.

The chain joins TRBV19 to TRBJ2-7; D might be TRBD2 (5 bases). The germline gives CDR1 LNHDA, CDR2 SQIVND (reference sequence). The CDR3 is made up of 13 amino acids. V was shortened by 9 bases and J by 5 bases, with 17 bases between the two germline ends. In DNA form, the CDR3 reads TGTGCCAGCGGAGGCACCCGAGGCGACGAGCAGTACTTC. It encodes CASGGTRGDEQYF.

J is TRBJ1-2 and V is TRBV13, with D perhaps TRBD1 (6 bases). CDR3 size: 15 residues. Trimming removed 1 base from V and 2 bases from J, with 11 bases in between. Germline CDR1 is PRHDT and CDR2 is FYEKMQ (reference sequence). In DNA, the CDR3 is TGTGCCAGCAGCTTAGAGGGGGGAGGGAACTATGGCTACACCTTC. This encodes CASSLEGGGNYGYTF.

This clone was counted a single time. The chain has TRBV4-2 and TRBJ1-4; no clear D. The CDR3 length is 14 residues. The V gene lost 6 bases and the J gene lost 5 bases, with 13 bases spanning the gap. CDR1 and CDR2 from the germline V gene are LGHNA and YNFKEQ. CDR3 nucleotide sequence: TGTGCCAGCAGTCTAGACGGTATAAATGAAAAACTGTTTTTT. As protein: CASSLDGINEKLFF.

The chain carries TRBV7-3 and TRBJ2-1, with 13 bases matching TRBD2. The germline V gene encodes CDR1 SGHTA and CDR2 FQGTGA. The CDR3 runs to 15 residues. J lost 12 bases, V lost 5 bases, and 10 bases had no gene match. The CDR3 sequence is CASSPPGTSGIGQFF. Here the CDR3 DNA reads TGTGCCAGCAGCCCCCCCGGGACTAGCGGGATTGGGCAGTTCTTC.

This chain links TRBV7-9 with TRBJ2-1; TRBD1 might be the D (7 bases). CDR1 and CDR2 from the germline V gene are SEHNR and FQNEAQ (reference sequence). This CDR3 is 13 amino acids long. V was pared by 1 base and J by 12 bases, with 13 bases between. DNA for the CDR3: TGTGCCAGCAGCTTAGATCCAGGGGGAGGGCAGTTCTTC. Protein: CASSLDPGGGQFF.

V is TRBV10-2 and J is TRBJ2-1; weak D call: TRBD1 (5 bases). The CDR3 consists of 14 residues. Trimming cost V 3 bases and J 7 bases, with 13 bases left between them. CDR1 WSHSY and CDR2 SAAADI come from the germline V gene. CDR3 bases: TGCGCCAGCAGTGACAGGGTACGCGGAAATGAGCAGTTCTTC. Translation: CASSDRVRGNEQFF.

The chain has TRBV4-1 and TRBJ1-4; D might be TRBD1 (6 bases). This CDR3 contains 17 residues. The germline CDR1 and CDR2 sequences are MGHRA and YSYEKL. The V end lost 2 bases, the J end lost 8 bases, and 21 bases lay between the germline ends. The CDR3 sequence is CASSQSRVGTTIEKLFF. CDR3 nucleotide sequence: TGCGCCAGCAGCCAATCCCGTGTTGGGACAACGATAGAAAAACTGTTTTTT.

The rearrangement links TRBV6-5 to TRBJ2-5; D possibly corresponds to TRBD2 (6 bases). CDR1 is MNHEY, CDR2 SVGAGI, per germline. This CDR3 has 14 residues. The germline V and J ends were trimmed by 7 bases and 1 base, with 13 bases remaining between them. CDR3 bases: TGTGCCAGCATTCCTCGGGGGATCCAAGAGACCCAGTACTTC. Translated: CASIPRGIQETQYF.

CDR3 DNA: TGTGCCAGCAGCCAACAAAAGCCAACTAATGAAAAACTGTTTTTT. Protein: CASSQQKPTNEKLFF. This chain joins TRBV16 and TRBJ1-4; D is unclear. CDR3 length equals 15 residues. V gave up 2 bases and J gave up 0 bases, with 7 bases separating them. Germline CDR1 is KGHSY and CDR2 is FQNENV.

J is TRBJ2-3 and V is TRBV18; TRBD1 agrees at 10 bases. Germline V CDR1 and CDR2: KGHSH, LQKENI. With V trimmed by 3 bases and J by 5 bases, 8 bases remained unmatched. This CDR3 is 16 amino acids long. As DNA, the CDR3 is TGTGCCAGCTCACCCCCCTGGGACAGGGGAGGAGATACGCAGTATTTT. As protein: CASSPPWDRGGDTQYF.

The V gene is TRBV7-8, the J gene TRBJ1-1; the D gene is possibly TRBD1 (6 bases). Trimming left V 1 base short and J 6 bases short, with 12 bases between. Germline assignment: CDR1 SGHVS and CDR2 FQNEAQ. The CDR3 extends over 14 amino acids. In nucleotides, the CDR3 is TGTGCCAGCAGCTTAGATTCAGGGGTTGCTGAAGCTTTCTTT. It is translated as CASSLDSGVAEAFF.

V usage is TRBV27 and J usage is TRBJ1-2, with 7 bases that match TRBD1. CDR3 length equals 14 residues. The trim removed 4 bases at V and 1 base at J, leaving 3 bases unmatched. The germline CDR1 and CDR2 sequences are MNHEY and SMNVEV (reference sequence). CDR3 region: CASSWDRLNYGYTF. Written as DNA, the CDR3 is TGTGCCAGCAGTTGGGACAGACTTAACTATGGCTACACCTTC.

This chain links TRBV5-1 with TRBJ2-3; TRBD1 is a possible D gene (5 bases). From germline, CDR1 is SGHRS and CDR2 YFSETQ. CDR3 length equals 14 residues. V was shortened by 4 bases and J by 5 bases, with 14 bases between the two germline ends. The CDR3 protein is CASSPDTQKDTQYF. The CDR3 DNA reads as TGCGCCAGCAGCCCGGACACCCAAAAAGATACGCAGTATTTT.